The 32 T cell receptor beta chains given below trace back to one sample, sequenced in a study of PD-1 blockade in classical Hodgkin lymphoma. Indicated time point: cycle 4 day 1 (C4D1), after more than 5 weeks of nivolumab. No patient escaped relapse after autologous stem cell transplantation, and brentuximab vedotin exposure varied. Repertoires were generated with immunoSEQ multiplex PCR, while TCRdb's copy carries only in-frame clones and drops some. The table records approximately 90,000 clones, about 83% of them present only once. The sample was peripheral blood mononuclear cells (PBMCs), taken before the fourth cycle of nivolumab. All receptors come from a human donor with classical Hodgkin lymphoma.

This CDR3 is CASKTGGNQPQHF. In DNA form, the CDR3 reads TGTGCCAGCAAAACAGGGGGGAATCAGCCCCAGCATTTT. The chain carries TRBV28 and TRBJ1-5, with 8 bases identical to TRBD1. CDR1 and CDR2 from the germline V gene are MDHEN and SYDVKM. V lost 7 bases and J lost 4; bases outside the gene matches: 3. This CDR3 spans 13 amino acids.

The rearrangement links TRBV5-5 to TRBJ1-2; D is unclear. The length of the CDR3 is 14 residues. V was shortened by 4 bases and J by 1 base, with 11 bases between the two germline ends. Germline assignment: CDR1 SGHKS and CDR2 YYEKEE (reference sequence). CDR3 DNA: TGTGCCAGCAGCCCTCAGGACCGTAACTATGGCTACACCTTC. Residues: CASSPQDRNYGYTF.

The genes are TRBV5-1 and TRBJ2-1; 14 bases line up with TRBD2. Looked up from germline, CDR1 is SGHRS and CDR2 is YFSETQ. The CDR3 sequence is 14 residues long. V shed 4 bases and J 10 bases; nucleotides not matched to a gene: 4. DNA of the CDR3: TGCGCCAGCAGCCCGGGACTAGCGGGAGTCGAGCAGTTCTTC. Translating gives CASSPGLAGVEQFF.

The chain uses TRBV27 and TRBJ2-2, with D maybe TRBD2 (6 bases). Germline V gene lookup returns CDR1 MNHEY and CDR2 SMNVEV (reference sequence). With 8 bases removed from V and 5 bases from J, the gap between germline ends came to 18 bases. The CDR3 length is 15 residues. CDR3 sequence reads: CASGRLVGQTGELFF. Here the CDR3 DNA reads TGTGCCAGCGGGAGACTAGTCGGGCAAACCGGGGAGCTGTTTTTT.

The chain joins TRBV6-6 to TRBJ1-2; no firm D call. The CDR3 totals 13 residues. CDR1 is MNHNY and CDR2 is SVGAGI in the germline V gene (reference sequence). V lost 5 bases and J 1 base, leaving 8 bases between the germline ends. CDR3 in DNA: TGTGCCAGCAGTCGCGGAGGTAACTATGGCTACACCTTC. Protein product: CASSRGGNYGYTF.

For this clone: The sample carries other DNA sequences with the same CDR3. This chain joins TRBV7-9 and TRBJ2-7; the D gene is possibly TRBD2 (5 bases). V lost 3 bases, J lost 0 bases, and 6 bases lay in between. CDR3 length: 13 residues. Germline-derived CDR1 and CDR2 are SEHNR and FQNEAQ (reference sequence). The CDR3 loop is CASSLDSSYEQYF. The CDR3, as DNA: TGTGCCAGCAGCTTGGACTCCTCCTACGAGCAGTACTTC.

J is TRBJ2-6 and V is TRBV7-2; no definite D call. From germline, CDR1 is SGHTA and CDR2 FQGNSA. V was cut by 5 bases and J by 1 base, with 9 bases left in between. The CDR3 contains 15 residues. The CDR3 spells CASSPQVSGANVLTF. The CDR3 nucleotides read TGTGCCAGCAGCCCTCAAGTGTCTGGGGCCAACGTCCTGACTTTC.

In this sample, this clone turned up a few times. The rearrangement joins TRBV2 to TRBJ1-5; D not certain. Germline CDR1 reads SNHLY; CDR2 reads FYNNEI. This CDR3 spans 15 amino acids. V lost 1 base, J lost 3 bases, and 10 bases lay in between. The CDR3 nucleotides are TGTGCCAGCAGTGAAGACGGCGTGTTCAATCAGCCCCAGCATTTT. Its protein is CASSEDGVFNQPQHF. Together with reference TRBV2 and TRBJ1-5, the CDR3 gives the full variable domain: EPEVTQTPSHQVTQMGQEVILRCVPISNHLYFYWYRQILGQKVEFLVSFYNNEISEKSEIFDDQFSVERPDGSNFTLKIRSTKLEDSAMYFCASSEDGVFNQPQHFGDGTRLSIL.

V is TRBV7-2 and J is TRBJ1-3, with D possibly matching TRBD1 (5 bases). The V and J ends lost 5 bases and 1 base respectively, with 9 bases between them. Germline V CDR1 and CDR2: SGHTA, FQGNSA. This CDR3 is 14 amino acids long. The CDR3 reads CASSLDISGNTIYF. CDR3 coding DNA: TGTGCCAGCAGCCTGGACATATCTGGAAACACCATATATTTT.

The CDR3 nucleotides are TGTGCCATCACCCAGACAGGGGCGAGTGGCTACACCTTC. Protein product: CAITQTGASGYTF. The chain couples TRBV10-3 to TRBJ1-2, with 8 bases matching TRBD1. Trimming at V came to 7 bases and at J to 7 bases, leaving 8 bases not matched to a gene. CDR1 and CDR2 from the germline V gene are ENHRY and SYGVKD. CDR3 length: 13 amino acids.

The genes are TRBV5-1 and TRBJ2-7; D is unclear. CDR1 SGHRS and CDR2 YFSETQ come from the germline V gene. Deletions cut 3 bases from V and 0 bases from J, with 10 bases between. The CDR3 extends over 14 amino acids. CDR3 sequence: CASSSEPGSYEQYF. Written as DNA, the CDR3 is TGCGCCAGCAGCTCGGAGCCAGGCTCCTACGAGCAGTACTTC.

The CDR3 here is CASSFNLDQPQHF. In DNA, the CDR3 is TGTGCCAGCAGTTTCAACTTGGATCAGCCCCAGCATTTT. The chain has TRBV28 and TRBJ1-5; D is ambiguous. The CDR3 loop spans 13 amino acids. Looked up from germline, CDR1 is MDHEN and CDR2 is SYDVKM. The V and J ends lost 3 bases and 5 bases respectively, with 8 bases between them.

This clone was observed a single time. This chain joins TRBV30 and TRBJ1-3; D gene unclear. V gave up 2 bases and J gave up 4 bases, with 9 bases separating them. CDR3 length equals 13 residues. Germline values: CDR1 GTSNPN, CDR2 SVGIG (reference sequence). In DNA, the CDR3 is TGTGCCTGGAGTCTAGCGATGGGAAACACCATATATTTT. Translation: CAWSLAMGNTIYF.

The V gene is TRBV2, the J gene TRBJ2-1; D ambiguous. Trimming took 6 bases from V and 15 from J, leaving 18 bases between them. This CDR3 spans 12 amino acids. CDR1 and CDR2 (germline): SNHLY, FYNNEI. The CDR3 spells CASSFESYGTFF. As DNA, the CDR3 is TGTGCCAGCAGCTTTGAGTCCTACGGCACGTTCTTC.

The chain is built from TRBV28 and TRBJ2-3; D not certain. V was cut by 8 bases and J by 0 bases, with 6 bases left in between. This CDR3 is built from 12 residues. Looked up from germline, CDR1 is MDHEN and CDR2 is SYDVKM. This chain's CDR3 is CASDDSTDTQYF. The DNA of the CDR3 is TGTGCCAGCGATGACAGCACAGATACGCAGTATTTT.

This chain uses TRBV5-1 with TRBJ2-1, with TRBD2 as a possible D gene (6 bases). Trimming took 0 bases from V and 2 from J, leaving 12 bases between them. The germline V gene encodes CDR1 SGHRS and CDR2 YFSETQ. The CDR3 spans 16 residues. CDR3 region: CASSLVSGVTYNEQFF. CDR3 DNA sequence: TGCGCCAGCAGCTTGGTGTCGGGAGTTACCTACAATGAGCAGTTCTTC.

This chain joins TRBV5-1 and TRBJ1-2, with TRBD1 as a possible D gene (6 bases). The CDR3 is 14 residues long. Germline loops: CDR1 SGHRS, CDR2 YFSETQ. V was clipped by 2 bases and J by 2 bases, with 10 bases between them. The CDR3 here is CASSFLDSNYGYTF. In DNA form, the CDR3 reads TGCGCCAGCAGCTTCCTGGACAGCAACTATGGCTACACCTTC. Filled out from reference TRBV5-1 and TRBJ1-2, the complete variable domain reads KAGVTQTPRYLIKTRGQQVTLSCSPISGHRSVSWYQQTPGQGLQFLFEYFSETQRNKGNFPGRFSGRQFSNSRSEMNVSTLELGDSALYLCASSFLDSNYGYTFGSGTRLTVV.

V usage is TRBV18 and J usage is TRBJ1-1; TRBD1 aligns across 12 bases. The CDR3 sequence is 19 residues long. The germline V gene has CDR1 KGHSH and CDR2 LQKENI. V dropped 3 bases and J dropped 1; count of bases not matched to a gene: 12. CDR3 DNA: TGTGCCAGCTCACCGGGACAGGGGGCACCGAGGGGTAAGAACACTGAAGCTTTCTTT. It encodes CASSPGQGAPRGKNTEAFF.

The chain is built from TRBV7-9 and TRBJ1-1, with TRBD1 matching over 9 bases. CDR1 SEHNR and CDR2 FQNEAQ come from the germline V gene (reference sequence). CDR3 size: 15 residues. V dropped 5 bases and J dropped 1; count of bases not matched to a gene: 5. This chain's CDR3 is CASSGGTGWNTEAFF. In nucleotides, the CDR3 is TGTGCCAGCAGCGGAGGGACAGGGTGGAACACTGAAGCTTTCTTT.

This rearrangement joins TRBV7-6 to TRBJ2-7; 7 positions match TRBD1. The V segment lost 5 bases and the J segment 0 bases; nucleotides outside the gene matches: 7. CDR3 length: 15 amino acids. Germline V CDR1 and CDR2: SGHVS, FNYEAQ. CDR3 DNA: TGTGCCAGCAGCCTTAAGGGGGCAAACTCCTACGAGCAGTACTTC. As protein: CASSLKGANSYEQYF.

The chain employs TRBV5-1 and TRBJ2-5, with 11 bases lining up with TRBD2. This CDR3 is 18 amino acids long. V was pared by 0 bases and J by 5 bases, with 12 bases of the junction left unmatched. Germline-derived CDR1 and CDR2 are SGHRS and YFSETQ. The DNA for the CDR3 is TGCGCCAGCAGCTTGGGTCCCGTAGCGGGAGGGCCGGGGGAGACCCAGTACTTC. Translated: CASSLGPVAGGPGETQYF.

V is TRBV18 and J is TRBJ2-2; D not resolved. The CDR3 is made up of 13 amino acids. Germline CDR1 and CDR2: KGHSH and LQKENI. V lost 6 bases to trimming and J lost 1 base, with 6 bases between them. CDR3 nucleotide sequence: TGTGCCAGCTCGGCGGAGAACACCGGGGAGCTGTTTTTT. Its protein product is CASSAENTGELFF. Drawing the rest from reference TRBV18 and TRBJ2-2, the complete variable domain is NAGVMQNPRHLVRRRGQEARLRCSPMKGHSHVYWYRQLPEEGLKFMVYLQKENIIDESGMPKERFSAEFPKEGPSILRIQQVVRGDSAAYFCASSAENTGELFFGEGSRLTVL.

CDR3 sequence reads: CASSQSAAGLAYEQYF. The CDR3 coding sequence is TGCGCCAGCAGCCAATCGGCAGCGGGACTGGCCTACGAGCAGTACTTC. This sequence joins TRBV4-3 and TRBJ2-7, with TRBD2 matching 7 bases. The CDR3 runs 16 residues. V was pared by 2 bases and J by 2 bases, with 9 bases of the junction left unmatched. Germline assignment: CDR1 LGHNA and CDR2 YSLEER.

The chain recombines TRBV4-1 with TRBJ2-2, with D perhaps TRBD1 (6 bases). The CDR3 is made up of 13 amino acids. V dropped 4 bases and J dropped 6 bases, with 9 bases sitting between them. Germline V lookup: CDR1 MGHRA, CDR2 YSYEKL. The chain's CDR3 is CASSLQGPGELFF. The CDR3 coding sequence is TGCGCCAGCAGCCTACAGGGTCCCGGGGAGCTGTTTTTT.

Only one count was recorded for this clone. V usage is TRBV5-1 and J usage is TRBJ2-3; D is unclear. V gave up 0 bases and J gave up 1 base, with 9 bases separating them. This CDR3 is 15 amino acids long. The germline CDR1 and CDR2 sequences are SGHRS and YFSETQ. The CDR3 is CASSLVSPGTDTQYF. DNA of the CDR3: TGCGCCAGCAGCTTGGTCTCACCGGGCACAGATACGCAGTATTTT.

This clone has just one count. The chain uses TRBV5-1 and TRBJ2-5; weak D call: TRBD2 (5 bases). Germline-derived CDR1 and CDR2 are SGHRS and YFSETQ. V was trimmed by 4 bases and J by 5 bases, leaving 15 bases between them. CDR3 size: 14 residues. CDR3 loop: CASSTPSGDETQYF. CDR3 nucleotide sequence: TGCGCCAGCAGCACACCATCCGGGGATGAGACCCAGTACTTC.

The chain carries TRBV20-1 and TRBJ1-1; D remains ambiguous. CDR1 is DFQATT and CDR2 is SNEGSKA in the germline V gene (reference sequence). This CDR3 is 11 amino acids long. V was trimmed by 3 bases and J by 10 bases, leaving 12 bases between them. CDR3: CSARDPPGAFF. In DNA form, the CDR3 reads TGCAGTGCTAGGGACCCTCCAGGAGCTTTCTTT.

The rearrangement joins TRBV27 to TRBJ2-7, with TRBD2 as a possible D gene (5 bases). V was cut by 8 bases and J by 6 bases, with 11 bases left in between. Germline-derived CDR1 and CDR2 are MNHEY and SMNVEV (reference sequence). CDR3 length: 11 residues. Here the CDR3 DNA reads TGTGCCAGCTCGGGCGGGTCCGAGCAGTACTTC. Residues: CASSGGSEQYF.

This rearrangement joins TRBV9 to TRBJ2-3, with 7 bases that match TRBD1. Germline-derived CDR1 and CDR2 are SGDLS and YYNGEE. Germline trimming cut 2 bases from V and 2 bases from J; bases unmatched to any gene: 11. The CDR3 consists of 17 residues. The DNA of the CDR3 is TGTGCCAGCAGCGTCGCTCCCCGGGACAGATTCACAGATACGCAGTATTTT. Translated, it gives CASSVAPRDRFTDTQYF.

The chain links TRBV10-3 to TRBJ1-1; tentative D call: TRBD1 (5 bases). The CDR3 sequence is 14 residues long. CDR1 ENHRY and CDR2 SYGVKD come from the germline V gene. V lost 3 bases and J 4 bases, leaving 12 bases between the germline ends. DNA of the CDR3: TGTGCCATCAGTGATGGAGGGGTGGGCACTGAAGCTTTCTTT. The encoded protein is CAISDGGVGTEAFF.

The CDR3 reads CATRGGTSLYEQYF. CDR3 bases: TGTGCCACGAGAGGGGGGACTAGTCTCTACGAGCAGTACTTC. This chain links TRBV2 with TRBJ2-7, with 8 positions matching TRBD2. After removal of 10 bases from V and 3 bases from J, the junction contained 11 bases not matched to a gene. Germline V gene data show CDR1 as SNHLY and CDR2 as FYNNEI. The CDR3 sequence is 14 residues long.

This clone was counted a single time. The V gene is TRBV7-6, the J gene TRBJ2-3; D possibly uses TRBD1 or TRBD2 (5 bases each). Germline-derived CDR1 and CDR2 are SGHVS and FNYEAQ. V dropped 4 bases and J dropped 7 bases, with 15 bases sitting between them. The CDR3 runs to 14 residues. The CDR3 region has the DNA TGTGCCAGCAGCTCCGGACTTCCGGGGCATACGCAGTATTTT. This encodes CASSSGLPGHTQYF.